The TCR beta chain described here comes from a study of blood T cell repertoires in COVID-19. The V and J ends lost 0 bases and 5 bases respectively, with 8 bases between them. Germline CDR1 reads SGHTA; CDR2 reads FQGNSA. The length of the CDR3 is 14 residues. Libraries were prepared by immunoSEQ multiplex PCR; TCRdb keeps only in-frame clonotypes and omits some of them. The table lists about 78,000 clones, 75% to 95% of them singletons, with roughly 0.72% in the top ten. The receptor's source is a woman of 80 years or more with acute or convalescent COVID-19. Material: peripheral blood. This sequence joins TRBV7-2 and TRBJ2-1, with a tentative D call TRBD1 (5 bases). CDR3 loop: CASSLAPQDNEQFF. Here the CDR3 DNA reads TGTGCCAGCAGCTTAGCGCCACAGGACAATGAGCAGTTCTTC.